Listed here is a single T cell receptor beta chain. The sample originates from a study of blood T cell repertoires in COVID-19. TCRdb keeps only in-frame clones here, not all; method: immunoSEQ multiplex PCR. The sample has 150,000 to 200,000 clones, around 82% seen once. Trimming left V 3 bases short and J 8 bases short, with 5 bases between. CDR3 length: 10 amino acids. Sequenced sample: peripheral blood. The receptor was derived from a man aged 18 to 29 with active or convalescent COVID-19. The chain has TRBV12-3 or TRBV12-4 and TRBJ2-7; D not resolved. The CDR3 region has the DNA TGTGCCAGCAGTTTCTTCCAGCAGTACTTC. Amino acid sequence: CASSFFQQYF.